The rows below give T cell receptor beta chains drawn from one sample of a study of blood T cell repertoires in COVID-19. Profiling relied on immunoSEQ multiplex PCR, and the TCRdb table lists in-frame clones only, not all of them. The sample lists some 51,000 clones, 88% occurring once. Input material: peripheral blood. Receptor source: a man aged 45 to 65 with active COVID-19. The CDR3 runs from the conserved cysteine through the conserved F or W. The D gene is left open where the match is weak. A row's size may be missing; if present it is once, few, many or a size class.

NA	TRBV6-2/TRBV6-3	NA	TRBJ2-7	CASSYGGGEDEQYF	TGTGCCAGCAGTTACGGAGGGGGGGAGGATGAGCAGTACTTC
TRBD1	TRBV2	NA	TRBJ2-1	CATGGAENEQFF	TGTGCCACAGGGGGCGCTGAGAATGAGCAGTTCTTC
TRBD1	TRBV5-5	NA	TRBJ1-5	CASSLNPQGARGQPQHF	TGTGCCAGCAGCTTGAACCCACAGGGGGCGAGGGGCCAGCCCCAGCATTTT
NA	TRBV6-6	NA	TRBJ1-1	CASSYSFSGTEAFF	TGTGCCAGCAGTTACTCGTTCTCGGGGACTGAAGCTTTCTTT
TRBD1	TRBV4-1	NA	TRBJ1-5	CASSQVGQGGNQPQHF	TGCGCCAGCAGCCAAGTAGGACAGGGTGGAAATCAGCCCCAGCATTTT
NA	TRBV5-5	NA	TRBJ1-6	CASSVGRRGWGLNSPLHF	TGTGCCAGCAGCGTCGGAAGGCGGGGATGGGGTTTAAATTCACCCCTCCACTTT
NA	TRBV25-1	NA	TRBJ1-2	CASEDRLNYGYTF	TGTGCCAGCGAGGACAGATTAAACTATGGCTACACCTTC
NA	TRBV11-2	once	TRBJ1-5	CASSIQGSNQPQHF	TGTGCCAGCAGTATACAGGGTAGCAATCAGCCCCAGCATTTT
NA	TRBV7-3	NA	TRBJ2-2	CASSFFFGQGGCTNTGELFF	NA
NA	TRBV7-3	NA	TRBJ2-5	CASSLPEETQYF	TGTGCCAGCAGCTTACCAGAAGAGACCCAGTACTTC
TRBD2	TRBV18	NA	TRBJ2-7	CASSPLSAGASYEQYF	TGTGCCAGCTCACCACTTTCAGCGGGGGCCTCCTACGAGCAGTACTTC
TRBD1	TRBV28	NA	TRBJ1-1	CASSPINRGTEAFF	TGTGCCAGCAGTCCTATTAACAGGGGAACTGAAGCTTTCTTT
TRBD1	TRBV27	NA	TRBJ2-7	CASSLSGTGAGEQYF	TGTGCCAGCAGTTTATCAGGGACAGGGGCGGGCGAGCAGTACTTC
TRBD1	TRBV5-4	few	TRBJ2-7	CASSRLQGAVDEQYF	TGTGCCAGCAGCCGACTACAGGGGGCGGTGGACGAGCAGTACTTC
TRBD1	TRBV27	NA	TRBJ2-6	CASSRSAGGGANVLTF	TGTGCCAGCAGTCGGTCCGCAGGGGGAGGGGCCAACGTCCTGACTTTC
NA	TRBV6-5	NA	TRBJ1-1	CASTGVSEAFF	TGTGCCAGCACAGGGGTTTCTGAAGCTTTCTTT
TRBD2	TRBV6-6	once	TRBJ2-5	CASSSTGLAGQETQYF	TGTGCCAGCAGTTCTACGGGACTAGCGGGTCAAGAGACCCAGTACTTC